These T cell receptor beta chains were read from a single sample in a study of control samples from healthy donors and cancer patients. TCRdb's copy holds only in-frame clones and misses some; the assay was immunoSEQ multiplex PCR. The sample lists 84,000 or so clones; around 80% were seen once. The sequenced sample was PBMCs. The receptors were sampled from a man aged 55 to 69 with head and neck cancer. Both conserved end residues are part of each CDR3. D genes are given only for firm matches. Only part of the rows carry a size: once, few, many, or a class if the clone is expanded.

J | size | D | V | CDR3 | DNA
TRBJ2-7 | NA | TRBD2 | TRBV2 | CASIGTSWEQYF | TGTGCCAGCATCGGGACTAGCTGGGAGCAGTACTTC
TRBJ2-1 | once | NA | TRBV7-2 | CASSPRTDNEQFF | TGTGCCAGCAGCCCCCGGACAGACAATGAGCAGTTCTTC
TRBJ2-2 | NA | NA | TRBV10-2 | CASSESGLDGAGELFF | TGCGCCAGCAGTGAGTCGGGGCTAGATGGGGCCGGAGAGCTGTTTTTT
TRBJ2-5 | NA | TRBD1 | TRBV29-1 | CSVGGQGGKETQYF | TGCAGCGTTGGCGGACAGGGGGGAAAAGAGACCCAGTACTTC
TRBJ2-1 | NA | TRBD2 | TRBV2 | CASSVLASGNNEQFF | TGTGCCAGCAGTGTCCTGGCTAGCGGTAACAATGAGCAGTTCTTC
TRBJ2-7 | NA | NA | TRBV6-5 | CASRGGPRDYEQYF | TGTGCCAGCAGAGGGGGACCGAGGGACTACGAGCAGTACTTC
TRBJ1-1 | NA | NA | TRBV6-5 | CASIPSTGNTEAFF | TGTGCCAGCATCCCCTCGACAGGGAACACTGAAGCTTTCTTT
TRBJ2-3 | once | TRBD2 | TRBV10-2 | CASSESKLAGVADTQYF | TGCGCCAGCAGTGAGTCGAAACTAGCGGGAGTGGCAGATACGCAGTATTTT
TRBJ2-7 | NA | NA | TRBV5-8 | CASSLAWGAQPSPGEQYF | TGTGCCAGCAGCTTGGCATGGGGCGCCCAACCCTCCCCGGGAGAGCAGTACTTC
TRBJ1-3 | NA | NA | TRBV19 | CASSIDNRSGNTIYF | TGTGCCAGTAGTATCGACAACCGCTCTGGAAACACCATATATTTT
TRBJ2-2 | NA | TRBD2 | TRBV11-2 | CASSLAKGLADNTGELFF | TGTGCCAGCAGCTTAGCCAAGGGACTAGCGGATAACACCGGGGAGCTGTTTTTT
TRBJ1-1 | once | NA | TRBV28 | CASSLGREAFF | TGTGCCAGCAGTTTAGGCAGGGAAGCTTTCTTT
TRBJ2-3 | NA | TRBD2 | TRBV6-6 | CASSYGGRAGDTQYF | TGTGCCAGCAGTTACGGCGGGAGGGCCGGAGATACGCAGTATTTT
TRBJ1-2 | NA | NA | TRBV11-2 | CASSLEFGGGYTF | TGTGCCAGCAGCTTAGAATTTGGCGGAGGCTACACCTTC
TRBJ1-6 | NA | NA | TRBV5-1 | CASSLAGPLYNSPLHF | TGCGCCAGCAGCTTGGCTGGGCCCCTTTATAATTCACCCCTCCACTTT
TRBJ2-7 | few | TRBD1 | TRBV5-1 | CASSSGAGQGSYEQYF | TGCGCCAGCAGCTCGGGGGCGGGACAGGGTTCCTACGAGCAGTACTTC
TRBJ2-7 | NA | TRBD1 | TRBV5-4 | CASSPGQGGSYEQYF | TGTGCCAGCAGCCCCGGACAGGGAGGCTCCTACGAGCAGTACTTC
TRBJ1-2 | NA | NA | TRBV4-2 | CASSQELPGRRGINYGYTF | TGTGCCAGCAGCCAGGAATTACCGGGACGGAGGGGAATTAACTATGGCTACACCTTC
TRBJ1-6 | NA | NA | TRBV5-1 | CASSSDWGTYNSPLHF | TGCGCCAGCAGCTCGGACTGGGGGACCTATAATTCACCCCTCCACTTT
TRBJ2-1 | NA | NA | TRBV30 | CAWRGEGTEQFF | TGTGCCTGGAGAGGAGAGGGGACAGAGCAGTTCTTC
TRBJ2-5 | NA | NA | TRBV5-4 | CASSLFQARWRQETQYF | TGTGCCAGCAGCTTATTTCAGGCCCGGTGGAGACAAGAGACCCAGTACTTC
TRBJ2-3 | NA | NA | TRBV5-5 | CASSLFGGSHDTQYF | TGTGCCAGCAGCTTGTTTGGGGGTTCGCATGATACGCAGTATTTT
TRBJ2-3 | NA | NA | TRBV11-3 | CASSLERGGDTQYF | TGTGCCAGCAGCTTAGAAAGGGGAGGAGATACGCAGTATTTT
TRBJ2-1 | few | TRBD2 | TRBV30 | CALYQREIAYNEQFF | TGTGCCTTATATCAGCGGGAGATCGCCTACAATGAGCAGTTCTTC
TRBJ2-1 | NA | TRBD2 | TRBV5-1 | CASSYYSGTSGIGANEQFF | TGCGCCAGCAGCTATTATTCCGGGACTAGCGGAATTGGGGCCAATGAGCAGTTCTTC
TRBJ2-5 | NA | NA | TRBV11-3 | CASSLNGRGFQETQYF | TGTGCCAGCAGCTTAAACGGTCGGGGGTTCCAAGAGACCCAGTACTTC
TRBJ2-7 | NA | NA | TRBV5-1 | CASSLGEGTKYF | TGCGCCAGCAGCTTGGGGGAGGGGACAAAGTACTTC
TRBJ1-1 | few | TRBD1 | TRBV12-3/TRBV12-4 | CASSGQGNTEAFF | TGTGCCAGCAGTGGACAGGGGAACACTGAAGCTTTCTTT
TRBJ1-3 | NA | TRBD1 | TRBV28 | CASSYGTGAGNTIYF | TGTGCCAGCAGCTACGGGACAGGGGCTGGAAACACCATATATTTT
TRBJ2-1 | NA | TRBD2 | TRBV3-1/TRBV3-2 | CASSQEPLAGPYNEQFF | TGTGCCAGCAGCCAAGAACCTCTAGCGGGGCCCTACAATGAGCAGTTCTTC
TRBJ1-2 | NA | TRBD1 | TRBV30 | CAWAGTGSSYTF | TGTGCCTGGGCCGGGACAGGGTCGAGCTACACCTTC
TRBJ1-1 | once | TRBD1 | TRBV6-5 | CASSKRQGVSTEAFF | TGTGCCAGCAGTAAGCGACAGGGAGTGAGCACTGAAGCTTTCTTT
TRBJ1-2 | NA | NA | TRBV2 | CASSNGYGYTF | TGTGCCAGCAGCAACGGCTATGGCTACACCTTC
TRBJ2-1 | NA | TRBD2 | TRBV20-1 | CSAIAGDEQFF | TGCAGTGCTATAGCGGGCGATGAGCAGTTCTTC
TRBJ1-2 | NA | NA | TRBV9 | CASSVGLTGSYGYTF | TGTGCCAGCAGCGTAGGGTTAACAGGTAGTTATGGCTACACCTTC